This T cell receptor beta chain originates from a study of cytomegalovirus exposure and HLA in healthy donors. Germline values: CDR1 SEHNR, CDR2 FQNEAQ (reference sequence). CDR3 size: 13 residues. This clone is a singleton in its sample. Germline and junction disagree at one end, which may indicate a read error. With 60 Vbeta and 13 Jbeta primers, the PCR was carried out. Libraries were prepared by immunoSEQ multiplex PCR; TCRdb keeps only in-frame clonotypes and omits some of them. Of some 130,000 clones in the sample, 80% were seen once. The sequenced sample was PBMCs. The source of this sequence is a man between 25 and 39 years old in good health. The V and J genes are TRBV7-9 and TRBJ1-1, with a possible D match to TRBD1 (6 bases). The DNA of the CDR3 is TGTTCCAGCAGCCCCACAGGGCAACCTGAAGCTTTCTTT. Its protein is CSSSPTGQPEAFF. Looking up the rest from reference TRBV7-9 and TRBJ1-1 gives the full variable domain: DTGVSQNPRHKITKRGQNVTFRCDPISEHNRLYWYRQTLGQGPEFLTYFQNEAQLEKSRLLSDRFSAERPKGSFSTLEIQRTEQGDSAMYLCSSSPTGQPEAFFGQGTRLTVV.